This TCR beta chain was profiled in a study of vaccination and CD4 T cells after COVID-19. Turning to the study itself: Median time from second vaccine dose to sampling was over 55 days (14 to 241).

This clonotype is categorized as large. Its specificity is unknown. Described treatment: approximately nine-day PBMC culture with coronavirus spike peptide pools or control peptides (ViraFEST assay). The CDR3 length is 14 residues. Trimming stripped 6 bases from V and 2 bases from J, with 15 bases between. Germline CDR1 is DFQATT and CDR2 is SNEGSKA (reference sequence). Once obtained from cultured CD4+ T cells, the DNA was sequenced using the Oncomine TCR Beta short-read assay. Each CDR3 protein is one row after TCRdb ran MiXCR on the PCR reads. Of 10,000 to 13,000 distinct CDR3 sequences listed, approximately 49% were seen once; the top ten hold about 10%.

V and J are TRBV20-1 and TRBJ2-3; no definite D call. The sequenced sample was CD4+ T cells from blood, cultured in vitro. The receptor was derived from a human donor who had recovered from COVID-19. CDR3 coding DNA: TGCAGTGCCCAAGGACCCCTGGACACAGATACGCAGTATTTT. As protein: CSAQGPLDTDTQYF.